Below, 24 T cell receptor beta chains from the same sample are listed, as sequenced in a study of technical replicates of blood from a handful of donors. TCRdb keeps only in-frame clones here, not all; method: immunoSEQ multiplex PCR. The sample carries 60,000 to 95,000 clones, around 92% recorded once. Sample: T cells isolated from PBMCs. These receptors were taken from a human donor in good health. Some clones in this sample may be carry-over from other donors' samples.

This sequence joins TRBV5-1 and TRBJ1-1; 10 bases are a match to TRBD1. The V and J ends lost 4 bases and 5 bases, in that order; junction bases with no gene match: 5. CDR1 SGHRS and CDR2 YFSETQ come from the germline V gene. The CDR3 is made up of 14 amino acids. CDR3 sequence (DNA): TGCGCCAGCAGCCCTGGACAGGGGGAAACTGAAGCTTTCTTT. The encoded protein is CASSPGQGETEAFF.

This rearrangement joins TRBV4-2 to TRBJ2-1; 7 positions match TRBD2. The CDR3 has 18 residues. V dropped 3 bases and J dropped 1; count of bases not matched to a gene: 12. The germline V gene has CDR1 LGHNA and CDR2 YNFKEQ. The CDR3: CASSQNPVAGGSYNEQFF. DNA for the CDR3: TGTGCCAGCAGCCAGAACCCCGTAGCGGGCGGATCCTACAATGAGCAGTTCTTC.

CDR3 coding DNA: TGTGCCAGCAGGTCAGGACAGGGGCACGAGCAGTACTTC. Protein sequence: CASRSGQGHEQYF. The rearrangement joins TRBV2 to TRBJ2-7, with TRBD1 identical over 9 bases. Germline-derived CDR1 and CDR2 are SNHLY and FYNNEI. The CDR3 spans 13 residues. With 6 bases clipped from V and 5 bases from J, the junction kept 5 bases outside the gene matches.

This chain's CDR3 is CASSYKTAAGNTIYF. DNA of the CDR3: TGTGCCAGCAGTTACAAGACTGCAGCCGGAAACACCATATATTTT. V usage is TRBV6-5 and J usage is TRBJ1-3; D is uncertain. This CDR3 is 15 amino acids long. Per germline, CDR1 MNHEY and CDR2 SVGAGI. Trimming took off 2 bases at V and 4 bases at J, with 12 bases between the two ends.

The V and J genes are TRBV5-8 and TRBJ2-1; 15 bases map to TRBD2. The CDR3 runs 16 residues. With V trimmed by 0 bases and J by 6 bases, 1 base remained unmatched. The germline CDR1 and CDR2 sequences are SGHTS and YDEGEE. The CDR3 reads CASSLGTSGRANEQFF. The CDR3 DNA follows: TGTGCCAGCAGCTTGGGGACTAGCGGGAGGGCCAATGAGCAGTTCTTC.

The genes are TRBV30 and TRBJ2-3, with D perhaps matching TRBD2 (6 bases). Germline V gene data show CDR1 as GTSNPN and CDR2 as SVGIG (reference sequence). CDR3 length: 15 residues. The germline V and J ends were trimmed by 2 bases and 5 bases, with 17 bases remaining between them. The CDR3 sequence: CAWSPHRLDRDTQYF. The CDR3 DNA reads TGTGCCTGGAGTCCCCACCGACTAGACAGAGATACGCAGTATTTT.

The V and J genes are TRBV29-1 and TRBJ1-6; D gene ambiguous. This CDR3 has 13 residues. The germline V gene has CDR1 SQVTM and CDR2 ANQGSEA. V was shortened by 7 bases and J by 0 bases, with 7 bases between the two germline ends. The CDR3 coding sequence is TGCAGCGCCCGGAGCTCCTATAATTCACCCCTCCACTTT. Amino acid sequence: CSARSSYNSPLHF.

The chain employs TRBV19 and TRBJ1-1; perhaps TRBD1 as D (6 bases). The germline V and J ends were trimmed by 8 bases and 5 bases, with 12 bases remaining between them. Germline V gives CDR1 LNHDA, CDR2 SQIVND (reference sequence). CDR3 size: 12 residues. DNA of the CDR3: TGTGCCAGTTGGACAGCGGGAACTGAAGCTTTCTTT. Protein product: CASWTAGTEAFF. Combining the CDR3 with reference TRBV19 and TRBJ1-1 gives the whole variable domain DGGITQSPKYLFRKEGQNVTLSCEQNLNHDAMYWYRQDPGQGLRLIYYSQIVNDFQKGDIAEGYSVSREKKESFPLTVTSAQKNPTAFYLCASWTAGTEAFFGQGTRLTVV.

The chain links TRBV9 to TRBJ2-7; 9 bases map to TRBD2. The CDR3 length is 15 residues. Germline assignment: CDR1 SGDLS and CDR2 YYNGEE. V shed 0 bases and J 3 bases; nucleotides not matched to a gene: 4. Here the CDR3 reads CASSVETSGYYEQYF. CDR3 DNA: TGTGCCAGCAGCGTAGAGACTAGCGGATACTACGAGCAGTACTTC.

The V call is TRBV5-1, the J call TRBJ2-5, with D uncertain. Germline CDR1 is SGHRS and CDR2 is YFSETQ. CDR3 size: 14 residues. V was pared by 3 bases and J by 5 bases, with 14 bases between. CDR3 nucleotide sequence: TGCGCCAGCAGCTCTGGAGACTCAGACGAGACCCAGTACTTC. Translating it yields CASSSGDSDETQYF.

The V call is TRBV29-1, the J call TRBJ2-7; TRBD1 aligns across 10 bases. The junction had 7 bases not matched to a gene; V was cut back by 3 bases and J by 5 bases. Germline V gene lookup returns CDR1 SQVTM and CDR2 ANQGSEA. There are 14 residues in the CDR3. CDR3 bases: TGCAGCGTTGAGTTCGGGACAGGGGTCAACGAGCAGTACTTC. This translates into CSVEFGTGVNEQYF.

This chain joins TRBV30 and TRBJ2-2, with 9 positions matching TRBD1. Germline loops: CDR1 GTSNPN, CDR2 SVGIG (reference sequence). The V segment lost 5 bases and the J segment 4 bases; nucleotides outside the gene matches: 8. This CDR3 is 15 amino acids long. The CDR3 sequence is CAWPSGTGTTGELFF. The CDR3, as DNA: TGTGCCTGGCCCTCAGGGACAGGGACCACCGGGGAGCTGTTTTTT. The whole variable domain, filled in from reference TRBV30 and TRBJ2-2, reads SQTIHQWPATLVQPVGSPLSLECTVEGTSNPNLYWYRQAAGRGLQLLFYSVGIGQISSEVPQNLSASRPQDRQFILSSKKLLLSDSGFYLCAWPSGTGTTGELFFGEGSRLTVL.

The chain joins TRBV27 to TRBJ2-2; no reliable D call. This CDR3 contains 12 residues. Germline V lookup: CDR1 MNHEY, CDR2 SMNVEV (reference sequence). The germline V and J ends were trimmed by 6 bases and 4 bases, with 6 bases remaining between them. The CDR3 spells CASSSGTGELFF. The CDR3 DNA follows: TGTGCCAGCAGCTCCGGCACCGGGGAGCTGTTTTTT.

This clone was observed a few times. The chain combines TRBV30 with TRBJ1-2, with a tentative D call TRBD1 (5 bases). The CDR3 covers 12 residues. Germline V gene sequence: CDR1 GTSNPN, CDR2 SVGIG (reference sequence). V lost 1 base, J lost 8 bases, and 11 bases lay in between. Here the CDR3 DNA reads TGTGCCTGGAGTGGTGGGGGGGGAGGCTACACCTTC. Its protein product is CAWSGGGGGYTF.

The chain carries TRBV6-5 and TRBJ1-1, with TRBD1 identical over 7 bases. J lost 5 bases, V lost 0 bases, and 6 bases had no gene match. In germline, CDR1 is MNHEY, CDR2 SVGAGI. The CDR3 totals 15 residues. DNA for the CDR3: TGTGCCAGCAGTTACTCGGGCAGGGGGAGGACTGAAGCTTTCTTT. Its translation: CASSYSGRGRTEAFF.

The chain recombines TRBV28 with TRBJ2-5, with TRBD1 identical over 7 bases. V lost 4 bases and J lost 0; bases outside the gene matches: 5. The germline V gene has CDR1 MDHEN and CDR2 SYDVKM. CDR3 length: 15 amino acids. The CDR3 is CASSWPGQYQETQYF. As DNA, the CDR3 is TGTGCCAGCAGTTGGCCGGGACAGTACCAAGAGACCCAGTACTTC.

The genes are TRBV18 and TRBJ2-7, with TRBD1 matching over 11 bases. This CDR3 comprises 17 residues. CDR1 and CDR2 (germline): KGHSH, LQKENI. The V gene end was trimmed by 1 base and the J gene end by 4 bases; junction bases not matched to a gene: 9. CDR3 loop: CASSPLGQGAFEYEQYF. The CDR3 DNA is TGTGCCAGCTCACCACTTGGACAGGGGGCATTCGAATACGAGCAGTACTTC.

This sequence joins TRBV11-2 and TRBJ2-7; no reliable D call. V lost 4 bases and J 0 bases, leaving 13 bases between the germline ends. Per germline, CDR1 SGHAT and CDR2 FQNNGV. This CDR3 spans 15 amino acids. The CDR3, as DNA: TGTGCCAGCAGCTCTAACCACGGTGGCTCCTACGAGCAGTACTTC. Its protein is CASSSNHGGSYEQYF.

The chain couples TRBV4-2 to TRBJ2-2; no definite D call. V lost 2 bases to trimming and J lost 4 bases, with 8 bases between them. The CDR3 has 14 amino acids. Germline V gene sequence: CDR1 LGHNA, CDR2 YNFKEQ. The CDR3 nucleotides read TGTGCCAGCAGCCAACCAGATTCCACCGGGGAGCTGTTTTTT. It is translated as CASSQPDSTGELFF.

Only a few counts were recorded for this clone. The chain uses TRBV30 and TRBJ2-2; D is undetermined. From germline, CDR1 is GTSNPN and CDR2 SVGIG (reference sequence). V was shortened by 4 bases and J by 7 bases, with 7 bases between the two germline ends. The CDR3 spans 11 residues. CDR3 DNA sequence: TGTGCCTGGAATTTCGTCGGGGAGCTGTTTTTT. It translates to CAWNFVGELFF. Full variable domain (outside the CDR3, taken from reference TRBV30 and TRBJ2-2): SQTIHQWPATLVQPVGSPLSLECTVEGTSNPNLYWYRQAAGRGLQLLFYSVGIGQISSEVPQNLSASRPQDRQFILSSKKLLLSDSGFYLCAWNFVGELFFGEGSRLTVL.

This chain uses TRBV2 with TRBJ2-7; possible D gene TRBD2, 6 bases. The CDR3 loop spans 15 amino acids. Germline assignment: CDR1 SNHLY and CDR2 FYNNEI. Trimming took off 0 bases at V and 2 bases at J, with 11 bases between the two ends. The CDR3: CASSEAEGTTYEQYF. The CDR3 DNA reads as TGTGCCAGCAGTGAAGCGGAGGGGACGACCTACGAGCAGTACTTC.

CDR3 protein: CASSPRTGLSAEAFF. CDR3 nucleotide sequence: TGTGCCAGCAGCCCCAGGACAGGGCTTTCGGCTGAAGCTTTCTTT. This chain connects TRBV5-4 to TRBJ1-1, with TRBD1 matching 8 bases. CDR1 and CDR2 from the germline V gene are SGHNT and YYREEE (reference sequence). The V gene end was trimmed by 4 bases and the J gene end by 6 bases; junction bases not matched to a gene: 11. The CDR3 length is 15 residues.

This CDR3 reads CASSFTNTEAFF. In DNA form, the CDR3 reads TGTGCCAGCAGCTTTACTAACACTGAAGCTTTCTTT. The chain uses TRBV7-9 and TRBJ1-1, with D uncertain. Germline loops: CDR1 SEHNR, CDR2 FQNEAQ (reference sequence). The CDR3 consists of 12 residues. The V gene lost 3 bases and the J gene lost 2 bases, with 4 bases spanning the gap.

The chain links TRBV5-1 to TRBJ2-1, with D possibly being TRBD1 (7 bases). Trimming cost V 3 bases and J 5 bases, with 18 bases left between them. The CDR3 has 16 residues. Germline lookup yields CDR1 SGHRS and CDR2 YFSETQ. The DNA for the CDR3 is TGCGCCAGCAGCTCCAGGGGGGTAGGGGGTGACAATGAGCAGTTCTTC. It encodes CASSSRGVGGDNEQFF.